This TCR beta chain was retrieved from a study of blood T cell repertoires in COVID-19. Overall study context: From T cells, B-cell-depleted T cells, or PBMCs came the material, which was cDNA or gDNA.

One Seattle source followed patients from active infection through their disease course. As originally analysed: Estimated nucleated cell counts came from reference gene primer amplification. Sequencing was performed with immunoSEQ multiplex PCR; in TCRdb, only in-frame clones are kept and a portion is missing. D and trimming were read from the DNA, whereas the V and J calls and clone size are those reported in that table. This sample carries 100,000 to 150,000 clones, approximately 89% of them seen once, and the ten largest clones take about an eighth. This sequence was found in a woman in her 70s with COVID-19, enrolled during active disease. Sample: peripheral blood.

CDR3 nucleotides: TGTGCCAGCTCACCGCGTAAACAGGGGAATGCCGTTGAAGCTTTCTTT. Amino acids: CASSPRKQGNAVEAFF. V gene TRBV18 combines with J gene TRBJ1-1; TRBD1 matches 7 bases. The V gene end was trimmed by 3 bases and the J gene end by 7 bases; junction bases not matched to a gene: 14. CDR1 is KGHSH, CDR2 LQKENI, per germline. There are 16 residues in the CDR3.